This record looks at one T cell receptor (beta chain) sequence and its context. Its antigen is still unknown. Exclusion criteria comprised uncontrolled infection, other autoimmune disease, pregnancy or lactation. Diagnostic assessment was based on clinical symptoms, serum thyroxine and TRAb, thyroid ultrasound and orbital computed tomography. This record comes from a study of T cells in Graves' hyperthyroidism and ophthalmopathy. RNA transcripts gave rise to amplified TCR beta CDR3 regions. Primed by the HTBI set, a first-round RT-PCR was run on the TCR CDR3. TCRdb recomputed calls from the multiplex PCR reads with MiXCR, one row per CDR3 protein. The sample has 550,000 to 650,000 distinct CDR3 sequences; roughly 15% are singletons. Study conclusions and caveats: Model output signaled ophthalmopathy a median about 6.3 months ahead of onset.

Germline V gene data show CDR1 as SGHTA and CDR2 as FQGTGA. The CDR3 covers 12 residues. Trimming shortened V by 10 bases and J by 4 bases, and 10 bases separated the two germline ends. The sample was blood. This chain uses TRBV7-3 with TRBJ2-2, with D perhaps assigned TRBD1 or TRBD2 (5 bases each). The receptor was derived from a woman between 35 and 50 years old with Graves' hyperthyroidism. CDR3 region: CATGTGTGELFF. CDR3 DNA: TGTGCCACCGGGACGGGCACCGGGGAGCTGTTTTTT. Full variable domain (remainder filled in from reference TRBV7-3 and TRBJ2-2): GAGVSQTPSNKVTEKGKYVELRCDPISGHTALYWYRQSLGQGPEFLIYFQGTGAADDSGLPNDRFFAVRPEGSVSTLKIQRTERGDSAVYLCATGTGTGELFFGEGSRLTVL.